This paragraph covers one TCR beta chain sequence. Its target is not known. The data were obtained in a study of OX40 agonist ivuxolimab in advanced cancers. Study details: A mean age of about 56 years, range about 23 to 90, was recorded, and 80% to 90% were male. General study points: Relative to CD4+, CD8+ T cells held more expanded clones on average.

Some clones are missing from TCRdb's copy, which holds only in-frame ones; the method was immunoSEQ multiplex PCR. This sample carries under 50,000 clones, 87% of them seen once, and the ten largest clones take approximately 32%. Trimming left V 3 bases short and J 4 bases short, with 9 bases between. CDR1 and CDR2 (germline): MDHEN, SYDVKM. CDR3 size: 13 residues. The chain carries TRBV28 and TRBJ2-5, with D possibly TRBD2 on 6 matching bases. The specimen was CD4+ or CD8+ T cells sorted from blood, collected in a trial of the OX40 agonist ivuxolimab. This TCR was sampled from an adult with an advanced solid tumor such as melanoma, head and neck, liver or kidney cancer. The CDR3 sequence: CASSLGTRETQYF. As DNA, the CDR3 is TGTGCCAGCAGTTTGGGGACTCGAGAGACCCAGTACTTC. The whole variable domain, remainder taken from reference TRBV28 and TRBJ2-5, is DVKVTQSSRYLVKRTGEKVFLECVQDMDHENMFWYRQDPGLGLRLIYFSYDVKMKEKGDIPEGYSVSREKKERFSLILESASTNQTSMYLCASSLGTRETQYFGPGTRLLVL.